What follows describes a single TCR beta chain. The table came from immunoSEQ multiplex PCR; TCRdb's copy has only in-frame clones and leaves some out. The table has hundreds of thousands of clones, about 85% seen once. CDR3 length: 16 amino acids. This record comes from a study of blood T cell repertoires in COVID-19. Study summary: Both acute and convalescent COVID-19 samples were obtained from the United States, Italy and Spain.

The rearrangement links TRBV21-1 to TRBJ1-6; the table calls TRBD1, which could not be checked here. TRBV21-1 is annotated as a pseudogene. Specimen: peripheral blood. This clonotype was sampled from a woman aged 18-29 years with acute or convalescent COVID-19. In DNA form, the CDR3 reads TGTGCCAGCAGCAAAGAGACGGGACACCCTAATTCACCCCTCCACTTT. As protein: CASSKETGHPNSPLHF.